This T cell receptor (beta chain) comes out of a study of blood T cell repertoires in COVID-19. On the study more broadly: Acute and convalescent COVID-19 specimens originated in the United States, Italy and Spain.

CDR3 length: 15 amino acids. Trimming shortened V by 5 bases and J by 5 bases, and 18 bases separated the two germline ends. The germline CDR1 and CDR2 sequences are MNHEY and SMNVEV (reference sequence). Those designated as exposed participants met a COVID-19 case within 2 weeks before study entry. Using immunoSEQ multiplex PCR, the repertoire was profiled, and TCRdb retains in-frame clones only, with some absent. The sample yields some 270,000 clones, 80% to 95% seen once. Sequencing was done on a sample of PBMCs or T cells enriched from blood (not recorded which). The rearrangement links TRBV27 to TRBJ2-5; D may be TRBD1 (7 bases). The clonotype originates from a man aged 35-49 years who had been exposed to COVID-19. CDR3 amino acids: CASSKTRQGGETQYF. CDR3 bases: TGTGCCAGCAGTAAAACCCGACAGGGAGGCGAGACCCAGTACTTC.